In its sample, the clone carrying this T cell receptor beta chain was seen many times. This sample was included in a study of CD8 T cells in ankylosing spondylitis. TCRdb ran MiXCR on the 5' RACE reads and lists one entry per CDR3 protein. The sample records 150,000 to 250,000 distinct CDR3 sequences, around 13% being singletons. The sample consisted of blood, either unsorted or a sorted T cell fraction (not recorded which). The receptor was isolated from a male donor with ankylosing spondylitis or in good health (not recorded which).

The CDR3 DNA is TGTGCCATCAGTGAGGCTCTTAGCGGGGGAATCGATGAGCAGTTCTTC. Protein product: CAISEALSGGIDEQFF. The chain combines TRBV10-3 with TRBJ2-1; 9 nucleotides match TRBD2. Per germline, CDR1 ENHRY and CDR2 SYGVKD. This CDR3 is 16 amino acids long. V lost 2 bases, J lost 8 bases, and 10 bases stayed unmatched.